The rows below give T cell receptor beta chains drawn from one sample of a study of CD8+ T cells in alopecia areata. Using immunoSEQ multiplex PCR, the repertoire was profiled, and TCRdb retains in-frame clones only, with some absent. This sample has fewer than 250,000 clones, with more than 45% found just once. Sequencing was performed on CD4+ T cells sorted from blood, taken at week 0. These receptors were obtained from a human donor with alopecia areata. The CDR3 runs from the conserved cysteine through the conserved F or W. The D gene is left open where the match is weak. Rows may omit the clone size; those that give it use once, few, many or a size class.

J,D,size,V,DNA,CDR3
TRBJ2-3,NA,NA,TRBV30,TGTGCCTGGAATAGAGGGACAGATACGCAGTATTTT,CAWNRGTDTQYF
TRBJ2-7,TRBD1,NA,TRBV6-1,TGTGCCAGCAGTATCGACAGGGGGTCCGAGCAGTACTTC,CASSIDRGSEQYF
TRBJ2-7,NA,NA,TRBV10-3,TGTGCCATCAGTGAGTCGTTAGGACGGCTCGAGCAGTACTTC,CAISESLGRLEQYF
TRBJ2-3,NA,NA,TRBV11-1,TGTGCCAGCAGCCTAGGAGGGGCCGGGGATACGCAGTATTTT,CASSLGGAGDTQYF
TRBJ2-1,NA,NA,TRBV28,TGTGCCAGCAATCGGGATCCCTACAATGAGCAGTTCTTC,CASNRDPYNEQFF
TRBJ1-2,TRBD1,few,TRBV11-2,TGTGCCAGCAGCTTAGGGGGACAGGGTGCCTCCTATGGCTACACCTTC,CASSLGGQGASYGYTF
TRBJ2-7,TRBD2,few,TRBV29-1,TGCAGCGCCCAGAAATTAGCGGGAGACTATCAGAACGAGCAGTACTTC,CSAQKLAGDYQNEQYF
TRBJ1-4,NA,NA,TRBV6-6,TGTGCCAGCAGTTCGAATGAAAAACTGTTTTTT,CASSSNEKLFF
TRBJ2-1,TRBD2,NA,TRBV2,TGTGCCAGCAAGGGACTAGCGGGAATCAATGAGCAGTTCTTC,CASKGLAGINEQFF
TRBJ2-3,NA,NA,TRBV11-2,TGTGCCAGCAGCTTTGGCCCTCCAGATACGCAGTATTTT,CASSFGPPDTQYF
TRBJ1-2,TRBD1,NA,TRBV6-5,TGTGCCAGCAGTTCAGCCGGGACAGGGGACTATGGCTACACCTTC,CASSSAGTGDYGYTF
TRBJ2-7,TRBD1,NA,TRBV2,TGTGCCAGCGGGGAACAGGGGGCTCACGAGCAGTACTTC,CASGEQGAHEQYF
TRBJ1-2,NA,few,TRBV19,TGTGCCAGTAGACCCCGGGACTACTATGGCTACACCTTC,CASRPRDYYGYTF
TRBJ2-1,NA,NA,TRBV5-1,TGCGCCAGCAGCCAATTGGGGGGATCCTACAATGAGCAGTTCTTC,CASSQLGGSYNEQFF
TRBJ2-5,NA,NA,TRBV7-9,TGTGCCAGCAGCTCCACAGGGACCCAAGAGACCCAGTACTTC,CASSSTGTQETQYF
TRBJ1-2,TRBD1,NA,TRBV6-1,TGTGCCAGCAGTCGGACAGGGACGGTTGACTATGGCTACACCTTC,CASSRTGTVDYGYTF
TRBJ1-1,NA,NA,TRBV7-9,TGTGCCAGCAGCTTAGGTAGCAGGGGCCTTGAAGCTTTCTTT,CASSLGSRGLEAFF
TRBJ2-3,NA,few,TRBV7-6,TGTGCCAGCAGCCCGGGCCTTACGCAGTATTTT,CASSPGLTQYF
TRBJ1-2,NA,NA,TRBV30,TGTGCCTGGAGTCCTCTATCGGGACACGATCTCTATGGCTACACCTTC,CAWSPLSGHDLYGYTF
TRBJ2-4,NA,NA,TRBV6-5,TGTGCCAGCAGTTCGTTAGCCAGGGAAGGGAACATTCAGTACTTC,CASSSLAREGNIQYF
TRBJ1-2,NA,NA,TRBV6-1,TGTGCCAGCAGTGAACAACAGGGTTCCACTTATGGCTACACCTTC,CASSEQQGSTYGYTF
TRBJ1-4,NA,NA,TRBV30,TGTGCCTGGCTACGGGGGCCTAATGAAAAACTGTTTTTT,CAWLRGPNEKLFF
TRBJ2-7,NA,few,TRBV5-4,TGTGCCAGCACGGGGTCCTACGAGCAGTACTTC,CASTGSYEQYF
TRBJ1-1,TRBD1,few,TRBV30,TGTGCCTGGACCGGGACAGGGGGCCCGAACACTGAAGCTTTCTTT,CAWTGTGGPNTEAFF